The 27 T cell receptor beta chains below all came from one sample that was sequenced in a study of shared clonotypes between healthy human individuals. Repertoires were generated with immunoSEQ multiplex PCR, while TCRdb's copy carries only in-frame clones and drops some. Found here are fewer than 850,000 clones, 90% of them singletons; the top ten hold 30% to 35%. Sequenced sample: memory CD8+ T cells from PBMCs. Subset meaning: CD45RO+ cells pooled with CCR7-negative TemRA cells. These receptors were collected from a man between 18 and 35 years old in good health. Some clones in this sample may be carry-over from other donors' samples.

This clone showed up just once. The same CDR3 arises from other DNA sequences in this sample as well. The chain employs TRBV27 and TRBJ2-7, with D perhaps matching TRBD1 or TRBD2 (6 bases each). The ends were cut back, 3 bases at V and 4 bases at J, with 10 bases in the middle. The germline CDR1 and CDR2 sequences are MNHEY and SMNVEV (reference sequence). This CDR3 spans 13 amino acids. CDR3: CASSFPGAYEQYF. In DNA, the CDR3 is TGTGCCAGCAGTTTCCCGGGGGCATACGAGCAGTACTTC.

The chain couples TRBV19 to TRBJ1-2, with TRBD1 matching 9 bases. The germline V gene has CDR1 LNHDA and CDR2 SQIVND (reference sequence). The CDR3 loop spans 14 amino acids. Unmatched junction bases numbered 10, after V lost 9 bases and J lost 5 bases. CDR3 sequence: CASTTYRGQYGYTF. DNA of the CDR3: TGTGCCAGCACCACCTACAGGGGGCAATATGGCTACACCTTC.

The V and J genes are TRBV14 and TRBJ2-7, with TRBD2 matching over 10 bases. V shed 6 bases and J 1 base; nucleotides not matched to a gene: 6. Germline lookup yields CDR1 SGHDN and CDR2 FVKESK. The CDR3 has 15 amino acids. CDR3 nucleotides: TGTGCCAGCAGTCATGGACTAGCGGATTCCTACGAGCAGTACTTC. Residues: CASSHGLADSYEQYF.

V usage is TRBV28 and J usage is TRBJ2-3; perhaps TRBD2 as D (6 bases). This CDR3 region has 13 residues. Between the trimmed V and J ends, which lost 6 bases and 6 bases, there was a span of 13 bases. CDR1 and CDR2 (germline): MDHEN, SYDVKM. The CDR3 sequence: CASRGDSADTQYF. In nucleotides, the CDR3 is TGTGCCAGCAGGGGGGACTCCGCTGATACGCAGTATTTT.

The chain recombines TRBV29-1 with TRBJ1-4; D is possibly TRBD1 (5 bases). The germline V and J ends were trimmed by 5 bases and 12 bases, with 10 bases remaining between them. The germline CDR1 and CDR2 sequences are SQVTM and ANQGSEA. The CDR3 consists of 10 residues. CDR3 residues: CSVLGAQLFF. Here the CDR3 DNA reads TGCAGCGTTCTTGGGGCGCAACTGTTTTTT.

The rearrangement joins TRBV5-5 to TRBJ2-3, with D maybe TRBD2 (5 bases). The length of the CDR3 is 14 residues. Germline V gene data show CDR1 as SGHKS and CDR2 as YYEKEE (reference sequence). V lost 6 bases and J 0 bases, leaving 11 bases between the germline ends. CDR3 region: CASTGFRSTDTQYF. CDR3 bases: TGTGCCAGCACGGGATTCAGGAGCACAGATACGCAGTATTTT.

The chain has TRBV5-1 and TRBJ2-4, with TRBD2 matching 7 bases. The germline V gene has CDR1 SGHRS and CDR2 YFSETQ. Germline trimming cut 2 bases from V and 9 bases from J; bases unmatched to any gene: 8. CDR3 length: 14 residues. The CDR3: CASSLSGKGSIQYF. The CDR3 bases are TGCGCCAGCAGCTTAAGCGGGAAGGGAAGCATTCAGTACTTC.

The chain carries TRBV11-2 and TRBJ2-1; 10 bases fit TRBD2. CDR3 length: 13 amino acids. Germline assignment: CDR1 SGHAT and CDR2 FQNNGV. J gave up 9 bases and V 5 bases, and 4 bases lay outside the gene matches. CDR3: CASSLTSGVEQFF. Here the CDR3 DNA reads TGTGCCAGCAGCCTTACTAGCGGGGTTGAGCAGTTCTTC. The whole variable domain, filled in from reference TRBV11-2 and TRBJ2-1, reads EAGVAQSPRYKIIEKRQSVAFWCNPISGHATLYWYQQILGQGPKLLIQFQNNGVVDDSQLPKDRFSAERLKGVDSTLKIQPAKLEDSAVYLCASSLTSGVEQFFGPGTRLTVL.

The chain recombines TRBV7-9 with TRBJ2-3; 10 bases fit TRBD2. The CDR3 length is 17 residues. CDR1 and CDR2 from the germline V gene are SEHNR and FQNEAQ (reference sequence). The J segment lost 6 bases and the V segment lost 1 base, leaving 10 bases of the junction unmatched. The CDR3 region is CASSLGLLAGALDTQYF. The CDR3 bases are TGTGCCAGCAGCTTAGGTCTTCTAGCGGGAGCTTTGGATACGCAGTATTTT.

The rearrangement links TRBV4-1 to TRBJ1-3, with D unresolved. Germline V gene sequence: CDR1 MGHRA, CDR2 YSYEKL. This CDR3 is built from 15 residues. V was shortened by 0 bases and J by 3 bases, with 9 bases between the two germline ends. The DNA of the CDR3 is TGCGCCAGCAGCCAAGATCCGGGGAATGGAAACACCATATATTTT. Protein: CASSQDPGNGNTIYF.

The V and J genes are TRBV4-3 and TRBJ2-6, with 7 nucleotides matching TRBD1. With V trimmed by 0 bases and J by 1 base, 12 bases remained unmatched. The CDR3 is 20 residues long. Germline V gene sequence: CDR1 LGHNA, CDR2 YSLEER. In nucleotides, the CDR3 is TGCGCCAGCAGCCAAGATATCTGGACAGGTATACCTTCTGGGGCCAACGTCCTGACTTTC. This sequence encodes CASSQDIWTGIPSGANVLTF.

J is TRBJ1-1 and V is TRBV7-8; a weak D match, TRBD1 (6 bases). The length of the CDR3 is 14 residues. Per the germline V gene, CDR1 is SGHVS and CDR2 is FQNEAQ. Between the trimmed V and J ends, which lost 5 bases and 4 bases, there was a span of 14 bases. CDR3 DNA: TGTGCCAGCAGCGTTACAGGGAGTCGCACTGAAGCTTTCTTT. Its translation: CASSVTGSRTEAFF.

This rearrangement joins TRBV5-1 to TRBJ1-1; the D gene is possibly TRBD1 (5 bases). Germline CDR1 reads SGHRS; CDR2 reads YFSETQ. This CDR3 region has 16 residues. Trimming removed 0 bases from V and 3 bases from J, with 15 bases in between. The CDR3 sequence: CASSLGQARGDTEAFF. CDR3 DNA sequence: TGCGCCAGCAGCTTGGGCCAGGCCCGAGGGGACACTGAAGCTTTCTTT.

This clone was observed once. The chain is built from TRBV19 and TRBJ1-2; unclear D gene. There are 15 residues in the CDR3. Trimming cost V 0 bases and J 5 bases, with 13 bases left between them. Per germline, CDR1 LNHDA and CDR2 SQIVND (reference sequence). The CDR3 DNA reads TGTGCCAGTAGTATAGATCAGATGGGATGGTATGGCTACACCTTC. Encoded protein: CASSIDQMGWYGYTF.

Comment on this clone: The same CDR3 is also encoded by other DNA sequences in this sample. V usage is TRBV5-6 and J usage is TRBJ2-3; D gene ambiguous. The length of the CDR3 is 15 residues. Germline CDR1 is SGHDT and CDR2 is YYEEEE. The V end lost 0 bases, the J end lost 1 base, and 9 bases lay between the germline ends. CDR3 in DNA: TGTGCCAGCAGCTTGGGTGGTGGTGGCACAGATACGCAGTATTTT. Amino acids: CASSLGGGGTDTQYF. The whole variable domain, remainder taken from reference TRBV5-6 and TRBJ2-3, is DAGVTQSPTHLIKTRGQQVTLRCSPKSGHDTVSWYQQALGQGPQFIFQYYEEEERQRGNFPDRFSGHQFPNYSSELNVNALLLGDSALYLCASSLGGGGTDTQYFGPGTRLTVL.

V gene TRBV19 combines with J gene TRBJ1-4; TRBD1 might be the D (5 bases). V gave up 6 bases and J gave up 4 bases, with 18 bases separating them. Germline CDR1 reads LNHDA; CDR2 reads SQIVND (reference sequence). This CDR3 region has 16 residues. The CDR3 DNA follows: TGTGCCAGTAGCTCATTGCCGGGACGGCTTAATGAAAAACTGTTTTTT. Its translation is CASSSLPGRLNEKLFF.

V and J are TRBV5-1 and TRBJ2-1; D is undetermined. Trimming removed 4 bases from V and 7 bases from J, with 18 bases in between. There are 15 residues in the CDR3. Germline loops: CDR1 SGHRS, CDR2 YFSETQ. The CDR3 sequence is CASSPELGFWNEQFF. In DNA, the CDR3 is TGCGCCAGCAGCCCGGAACTTGGGTTTTGGAATGAGCAGTTCTTC.

Of note for this clone: A much larger clone differs by one base, so this may be a read error. This chain connects TRBV5-6 to TRBJ2-1; no reliable D call. Germline CDR1 reads SGHDT; CDR2 reads YYEEEE. The CDR3 is 11 residues long. V was shortened by 3 bases and J by 5 bases, with 3 bases between the two germline ends. The DNA for the CDR3 is TGTGCCAGCAGCTACCACAATGAGCAGTTCTTC. Translating gives CASSYHNEQFF.

V is TRBV5-1 and J is TRBJ2-2; 7 bases are a match to TRBD1. CDR1 and CDR2 (germline): SGHRS, YFSETQ. This CDR3 spans 17 amino acids. V was clipped by 2 bases and J by 3 bases; unmatched bases: 10. The CDR3 DNA reads TGCGCCAGCAGCTTTCTAGACAGGGTGGTCGACACCGGGGAGCTGTTTTTT. Its protein is CASSFLDRVVDTGELFF.

V is TRBV2 and J is TRBJ1-2; no firm D call. CDR1 is SNHLY and CDR2 is FYNNEI in the germline V gene. CDR3 length: 13 residues. V was trimmed by 6 bases and J by 4 bases, leaving 12 bases between them. CDR3 DNA sequence: TGTGCCAGCAGGGAGGCCCGTGGCTATGGCTACACCTTC. Protein: CASREARGYGYTF.

The V and J genes are TRBV27 and TRBJ1-5; TRBD1 might be the D (5 bases). The CDR3 has 14 amino acids. V was clipped by 4 bases and J by 6 bases, with 13 bases between them. CDR1 is MNHEY and CDR2 is SMNVEV in the germline V gene (reference sequence). CDR3 region: CASSYSRVGQPQHF. The CDR3 nucleotides are TGTGCCAGCAGTTACTCCAGGGTGGGTCAGCCCCAGCATTTT.

The chain couples TRBV6-5 to TRBJ2-7; D is unresolved. Looked up from germline, CDR1 is MNHEY and CDR2 is SVGAGI. V was trimmed by 0 bases and J by 3 bases, leaving 6 bases between them. CDR3 length: 13 amino acids. The CDR3 DNA sequence: TGTGCCAGCAGTTACTCAGGTCACTACGAGCAGTACTTC. Its protein is CASSYSGHYEQYF.

As concerns this clone: Additional DNA sequences in this sample encode the identical CDR3. The rearrangement joins TRBV4-2 to TRBJ2-7; D unresolved. This CDR3 is built from 12 residues. The germline CDR1 and CDR2 sequences are LGHNA and YNFKEQ. Trimming left V 1 base short and J 6 bases short, with 7 bases between. The DNA of the CDR3 is TGTGCCAGCAGCCAAGTGGCTAGCGAGCAGTACTTC. It yields the protein CASSQVASEQYF.

This CDR3 reads CASSEGLAAYNEQFF. The CDR3 coding sequence is TGTGCCAGCAGTGAAGGGCTAGCGGCCTACAATGAGCAGTTCTTC. The chain recombines TRBV2 with TRBJ2-1; 7 bases agree with TRBD2. With V trimmed by 1 base and J by 2 bases, 2 bases remained unmatched. The CDR3 runs to 15 residues. Germline V gene sequence: CDR1 SNHLY, CDR2 FYNNEI.

The sample holds one count of this clone. V and J are TRBV13 and TRBJ2-7; TRBD2 aligns across 13 bases. CDR3 length: 15 residues. Germline CDR1 and CDR2: PRHDT and FYEKMQ (reference sequence). V gave up 5 bases and J gave up 3 bases; unmatched junction bases: 4. In nucleotides, the CDR3 is TGTGCCAGCAGCGAACTAGCGGGAGGGATCTACGAGCAGTACTTC. This encodes CASSELAGGIYEQYF. Variable domain in full (rest from reference TRBV13 and TRBJ2-7): AAGVIQSPRHLIKEKRETATLKCYPIPRHDTVYWYQQGPGQDPQFLISFYEKMQSDKGSIPDRFSAQQFSDYHSELNMSSLELGDSALYFCASSELAGGIYEQYFGPGTRLTVT.

The chain links TRBV7-9 to TRBJ2-7, with 8 bases matching TRBD1. The CDR3 extends over 15 amino acids. The germline CDR1 and CDR2 sequences are SEHNR and FQNEAQ (reference sequence). V shed 6 bases and J 4 bases; nucleotides not matched to a gene: 11. The CDR3 DNA reads as TGTGCCAGCAGTTCAACCGGGACAGGATATTACGAGCAGTACTTC. It yields the protein CASSSTGTGYYEQYF.

The chain links TRBV7-2 to TRBJ2-2; the D gene could be TRBD1 or TRBD2 (6 bases each). The CDR3 covers 16 residues. Trimming took 5 bases from V and 3 from J, leaving 16 bases between them. From germline, CDR1 is SGHTA and CDR2 FQGNSA. The CDR3 nucleotides read TGTGCCAGCAGCCCGCAAATGGGGGGCGACACCGGGGAGCTGTTTTTT. Translated: CASSPQMGGDTGELFF.